This entry lists 5 T cell receptor beta chains sequenced from one sample in a study of OX40 agonist ivuxolimab in advanced cancers. Method: immunoSEQ multiplex PCR; TCRdb's copy keeps in-frame clones and lacks some. This sample has tens of thousands of clones, with more than 85% found just once. The source material was CD4+ or CD8+ T cells sorted from blood, sampled in a trial of the OX40 agonist ivuxolimab. All receptors come from an adult with an advanced solid tumor such as melanoma, head and neck, liver or kidney cancer.

A single count supports this clone. This rearrangement joins TRBV9 to TRBJ2-3, with TRBD2 matching over 9 bases. Germline CDR1 is SGDLS and CDR2 is YYNGEE. The CDR3 totals 16 residues. After removal of 0 bases from V and 1 base from J, the junction contained 3 bases not matched to a gene. Here the CDR3 DNA reads TGTGCCAGCAGCGTAGATCCTAGCGGGGGCACAGATACGCAGTATTTT. Its protein product is CASSVDPSGGTDTQYF.

The CDR3 reads CASSPWSIPSGKNTGELFF. CDR3 nucleotide sequence: TGCGCCAGCAGCCCTTGGTCGATCCCTAGCGGGAAGAACACCGGGGAGCTGTTTTTT. V gene TRBV5-1 combines with J gene TRBJ2-2, with TRBD2 identical over 9 bases. The V gene end was trimmed by 4 bases and the J gene end by 1 base; junction bases not matched to a gene: 14. Germline loops: CDR1 SGHRS, CDR2 YFSETQ. The CDR3 contains 19 residues.

The V call is TRBV6-5, the J call TRBJ2-3; D possibly matches TRBD1 or TRBD2 (5 bases each). Trimming shortened V by 8 bases and J by 3 bases, and 15 bases separated the two germline ends. The germline V gene has CDR1 MNHEY and CDR2 SVGAGI. This CDR3 spans 14 amino acids. In DNA, the CDR3 is TGTGCCAGCGGGGGATCAGGCTTTACAGATACGCAGTATTTT. Translated, it gives CASGGSGFTDTQYF.

The chain carries TRBV7-9 and TRBJ1-1; possibly TRBD1 for D (5 bases). Germline values: CDR1 SEHNR, CDR2 FQNEAQ (reference sequence). The ends were cut back, 3 bases at V and 8 bases at J, with 13 bases in the middle. This CDR3 has 13 residues. CDR3 nucleotides: TGTGCCAGCAGCTTTGGGGGGGTTGAAGAAGCTTTCTTT. Amino acids: CASSFGGVEEAFF.

This sequence joins TRBV7-7 and TRBJ2-5; 11 bases map to TRBD2. This CDR3 contains 15 residues. Losses at the gene ends were 5 bases for V and 5 bases for J; bases not matched to a gene: 7. Germline loops: CDR1 SSHAT, CDR2 FNYEAQ (reference sequence). This CDR3 is CASSPTSGRWETQYF. CDR3 sequence (DNA): TGTGCCAGCAGCCCTACTAGCGGGAGATGGGAGACCCAGTACTTC.